What follows are 3 T cell receptor beta chains derived from one specimen sequenced in a study of blood T cell repertoires in COVID-19. Here immunoSEQ multiplex PCR was the method, and the copy in TCRdb shows in-frame clones only, minus some. The top ten clones hold about 0.8% of a sample with approximately 270,000 clones, around 89% of them seen once. The sequenced material came from peripheral blood. Every receptor here comes from a man aged 25 to 40 with acute or convalescent COVID-19.

This clone was detected many times. This chain joins TRBV18 and TRBJ2-2; 10 nucleotides line up with TRBD2. Germline CDR1 and CDR2: KGHSH and LQKENI. V was pared by 0 bases and J by 4 bases, with 8 bases of the junction left unmatched. The CDR3 totals 18 residues. CDR3 amino acids: CASSPPSSGGPFTGELFF. DNA for the CDR3: TGTGCCAGCTCACCACCGAGTAGCGGGGGGCCATTCACCGGGGAGCTGTTTTTT.

The chain is built from TRBV11-1 and TRBJ2-3; 8 nucleotides align to TRBD1. The CDR3 totals 16 residues. Germline V lookup: CDR1 SGHAT, CDR2 FQDESV (reference sequence). Losses at the gene ends were 5 bases for V and 4 bases for J; bases not matched to a gene: 11. CDR3 residues: CASSPAYGRGPDTQYF. The CDR3, as DNA: TGTGCCAGCAGCCCCGCCTACGGCAGGGGGCCAGATACGCAGTATTTT.

The chain combines TRBV4-1 with TRBJ2-6; possibly TRBD2 for D (5 bases). CDR1 is MGHRA, CDR2 YSYEKL, per germline. This CDR3 comprises 15 residues. V dropped 1 base and J dropped 2 bases, with 6 bases sitting between them. The CDR3 nucleotides are TGCGCCAGCAGCCAAGTGAGGGCTGGGGCCAACGTCCTGACTTTC. Amino acid sequence: CASSQVRAGANVLTF.